This TCR beta chain was captured by sequencing in a study of shared clonotypes between healthy human individuals. The wider study: Donors had three CD4 naive, three CD4 memory, two CD8 naive and one CD8 memory plate apiece.

V shed 6 bases and J shed 6 bases, with 12 bases lying between them. CDR1 and CDR2 from the germline V gene are SNHLY and FYNNEI. The CDR3 sequence is 12 residues long. TCRdb's copy holds only in-frame clones and misses some; the assay was immunoSEQ multiplex PCR. The sample contains about 2 million clones, 85% to 95% of which appear only once. The chain combines TRBV2 with TRBJ2-7; D is undetermined. This TCR was sampled from a man aged 18 to 30 in good health. The sequencing sample was made of naive CD4+ T cells sorted from blood. Subset here: CD45RA+ positively selected. The CDR3, as DNA: TGTGCCAGCAGACCCCCCCTCGTCGAGCAGTACTTC. This gives the protein CASRPPLVEQYF.